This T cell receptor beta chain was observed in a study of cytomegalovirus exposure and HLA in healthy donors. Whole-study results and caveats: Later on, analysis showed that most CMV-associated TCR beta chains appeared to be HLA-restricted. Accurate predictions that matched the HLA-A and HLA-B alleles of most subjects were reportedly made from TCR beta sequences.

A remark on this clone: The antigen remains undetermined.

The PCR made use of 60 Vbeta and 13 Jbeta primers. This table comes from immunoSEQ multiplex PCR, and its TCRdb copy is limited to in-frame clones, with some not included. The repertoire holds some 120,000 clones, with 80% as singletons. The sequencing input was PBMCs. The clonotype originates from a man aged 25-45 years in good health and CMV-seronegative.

CDR3 coding DNA: TGTGCCAGCAGTTACCCCCAGGGGTATGGCTACACCTTC. It specifies CASSYPQGYGYTF. This chain uses TRBV6-5 with TRBJ1-2; a weak D match, TRBD1 (6 bases). With 2 bases removed from V and 5 bases from J, the gap between germline ends came to 9 bases. This CDR3 spans 13 amino acids. Germline-derived CDR1 and CDR2 are MNHEY and SVGAGI.